This passage covers 28 T cell receptor beta chains from one sample sequenced in a study of prognosis after radiotherapy for stage I lung cancer. Two rounds of multiplex PCR amplified TCR beta CDR3 from genomic DNA. Initially, in first-round PCR, primers specific to each TRBV and TRBJ gene were used. TCRdb re-called the multiplex PCR reads through MiXCR, storing one row per CDR3 protein. The repertoire holds 13,000 to 15,000 distinct CDR3 sequences, with 31% as singletons. Sequences were derived from PBMCs, sampled before or after stereotactic body radiation therapy (not recorded which). The receptors were sampled from a donor aged 50 or older with non-small cell lung cancer.

The chain is built from TRBV20-1 and TRBJ2-1; D may be TRBD2 (6 bases). The CDR3 length is 16 residues. Germline assignment: CDR1 DFQATT and CDR2 SNEGSKA (reference sequence). V lost 6 bases to trimming and J lost 2 bases, with 20 bases between them. The CDR3 coding sequence is TGCAGTGCATTCCCTAGAAAGGGGAGGACCTACAATGAGCAGTTCTTC. This translates into CSAFPRKGRTYNEQFF.

About this clonotype: Being one base from a much bigger clone, this may be a read error. The rearrangement links TRBV19 to TRBJ1-1; 7 nucleotides match TRBD1. The CDR3 is 15 residues long. The germline V gene encodes CDR1 LNHDA and CDR2 SQIVND (reference sequence). CDR3 in amino acids: CASSIGAGQNTEALF. CDR3 coding DNA: TGTGCCAGTAGTATAGGCGCGGGACAGAACACTGAAGCTTTGTTT.

The rearrangement uses TRBV3-1 and TRBJ2-1; 11 nucleotides align to TRBD2. Germline trimming cut 3 bases from V and 6 bases from J; bases unmatched to any gene: 4. The CDR3 runs 15 residues. Germline assignment: CDR1 LGHDT and CDR2 YNNKEL (reference sequence). The CDR3 DNA follows: TGTGCCAGCAGCCAGCTAGCGGGGGGCCCCAATGAGCAGTTCTTC. Translation gives CASSQLAGGPNEQFF.

J is TRBJ2-4 and V is TRBV5-1, with D possibly TRBD2 on 6 matching bases. V was cut by 0 bases and J by 8 bases, with 12 bases left in between. This CDR3 is 14 amino acids long. Germline V gene lookup returns CDR1 SGHRS and CDR2 YFSETQ. In nucleotides, the CDR3 is TGCGCCAGCAGCTTGGAGGAGGGACGGGACATTCAGTACTTC. Protein product: CASSLEEGRDIQYF.

This clonotype is labeled medium-sized (0.01 to 0.1%). For the CDR3, the DNA is TGTGCCAGCAGCCCTCAGGGCCTGAGGACTGAAGCTTTCTTT. Encoded protein: CASSPQGLRTEAFF. The rearrangement joins TRBV12-3 or TRBV12-4 to TRBJ1-1; D is possibly TRBD1 (5 bases). V lost 6 bases and J lost 5, with 16 bases in between. This CDR3 is 14 amino acids long.

The sample holds many counts of this clonotype. V gene TRBV18 combines with J gene TRBJ1-1, with no clear D. The V gene's germline CDR1 is KGHSH and CDR2 LQKENI. Trimming pared 2 bases from V and 3 bases from J, leaving 7 bases between. The CDR3 contains 13 residues. CDR3 DNA sequence: TGTGCCAGCTCACCAACAGCTTACACTGAAGCTTTCTTT. It yields the protein CASSPTAYTEAFF.

The sample holds many counts of this clonotype. The chain employs TRBV5-4 and TRBJ2-7, with 8 bases fitting TRBD1. Trimming took 4 bases from V and 6 from J; bases not matched to a gene: 6. This CDR3 is built from 13 residues. Germline V gene sequence: CDR1 SGHNT, CDR2 YYREEE (reference sequence). The CDR3 DNA reads as TGTGCCAGCAGCACGACAGGGGTCGGCGAGCAGTACTTC. This gives the protein CASSTTGVGEQYF.

This clonotype counts as medium-sized. The rearrangement uses TRBV5-1 and TRBJ2-1; a possible D gene is TRBD1 (6 bases). The CDR3 has 16 residues. The V end was cut by 4 bases, the J end by 4 bases, with 18 bases between. Germline CDR1 is SGHRS and CDR2 is YFSETQ. DNA of the CDR3: TGCGCCAGCAGCAACAAGCCAGGGGACCTTTACAATGAGCAGTTCTTC. It translates to CASSNKPGDLYNEQFF.

This clonotype was picked up many times. The V call is TRBV12-3 or TRBV12-4, the J call TRBJ2-2, with D perhaps TRBD1 (5 bases). This CDR3 is 18 amino acids long. V was pared by 2 bases and J by 4 bases, with 20 bases between. The CDR3: CASSLSLWSGFITGELFF. In DNA, the CDR3 is TGTGCCAGCAGTTTATCTCTTTGGTCAGGGTTTATCACCGGGGAGCTGTTTTTT.

In its sample, this clonotype was seen many times. The rearrangement links TRBV6-1 to TRBJ1-1; D is undetermined. The V end lost 2 bases, the J end lost 7 bases, and 11 bases lay between the germline ends. There are 13 residues in the CDR3. The germline CDR1 and CDR2 sequences are MNHNS and SASEGT. The CDR3 sequence: CASSEWGTDEAFF. CDR3 in DNA: TGTGCCAGCAGTGAATGGGGAACCGATGAAGCTTTCTTT.

In its sample, this clonotype was seen many times. The chain carries TRBV19 and TRBJ2-2; possible D gene TRBD2, 6 bases. Looked up from germline, CDR1 is LNHDA and CDR2 is SQIVND (reference sequence). The CDR3 has 14 residues. Deletions cut 6 bases from V and 7 bases from J, with 15 bases between. The CDR3 nucleotides are TGTGCCAGTAGCCTGAACGGGGGTGGCGGGGAGCTGTTTTTT. Encoded protein: CASSLNGGGGELFF.

By its share, this clonotype is medium-sized. The V gene is TRBV20-1, the J gene TRBJ2-1; tentative D call: TRBD2 (6 bases). Germline-derived CDR1 and CDR2 are DFQATT and SNEGSKA (reference sequence). The CDR3 totals 15 residues. V lost 1 base to trimming and J lost 7 bases, with 17 bases between them. CDR3 residues: CSARGEYGSGNEQFF. The CDR3 DNA sequence: TGCAGTGCTAGAGGCGAGTATGGTAGCGGAAATGAGCAGTTCTTC.

By sample fraction, this clonotype is medium-sized. The chain employs TRBV11-2 and TRBJ2-3; D remains ambiguous. The germline V gene has CDR1 SGHAT and CDR2 FQNNGV. The V end lost 5 bases, the J end lost 2 bases, and 11 bases lay between the germline ends. The CDR3 is 14 amino acids. The CDR3 is CASSPLSFTDTQYF. CDR3 coding DNA: TGTGCCAGCAGCCCACTTTCCTTCACAGATACGCAGTATTTT. Together with reference TRBV11-2 and TRBJ2-3, the CDR3 gives the full variable domain: EAGVAQSPRYKIIEKRQSVAFWCNPISGHATLYWYQQILGQGPKLLIQFQNNGVVDDSQLPKDRFSAERLKGVDSTLKIQPAKLEDSAVYLCASSPLSFTDTQYFGPGTRLTVL.

This clonotype showed up many times. The rearrangement joins TRBV5-6 to TRBJ2-1; 8 nucleotides align to TRBD1. Looked up from germline, CDR1 is SGHDT and CDR2 is YYEEEE. J lost 0 bases, V lost 4 bases, and 9 bases had no gene match. CDR3 length: 17 residues. The CDR3 bases are TGTGCCAGCAGCCCCATGGAGGGGACAGGCTCCTACAATGAGCAGTTCTTC. Protein sequence: CASSPMEGTGSYNEQFF.

This clonotype was seen only once. A single base is all that separates this from a far larger clone, so a read error is likely. The chain combines TRBV2 with TRBJ2-1; the D gene is possibly TRBD2 (5 bases). The CDR3 covers 14 residues. Germline V gene data show CDR1 as SNHLY and CDR2 as FYNNEI. CDR3 nucleotides: TGTGCCAACAGTGCTAGCCCCAATTACAATGAGCAGTTCTTC. Amino acids: CANSASPNYNEQFF.

As for this clonotype: A read error may explain this, as a much larger clone is one base away. The chain joins TRBV20-1 to TRBJ2-5; a possible D gene is TRBD2 (7 bases). The CDR3 covers 15 residues. Germline V gene sequence: CDR1 DFQATT, CDR2 SNEGSKA (reference sequence). The germline V and J ends were trimmed by 3 bases and 4 bases, with 18 bases remaining between them. CDR3 sequence reads: CSASPGRGGGETQYF. The CDR3 nucleotides read TGCAGTGCTAGTCCGGGTAGGGGGGGAGGAGAGACCCAGTACTTC.

As concerns this clonotype: A read error is likely here: a far larger clone is one base away. The rearrangement links TRBV28 to TRBJ2-5, with 8 bases identical to TRBD2. Near its end, the DNA agrees better with TRBJ2-1, so the J call may be wrong. This CDR3 region has 16 residues. From germline, CDR1 is MDHEN and CDR2 SYDVKM. CDR3 coding DNA: TGTGCCAGCAGTAGGGGGACTAGAGGGAGTTGGCATGAGCAGTTCTTC. It translates to CASSRGTRGSWHEQFF.

This clonotype is medium-sized. The rearrangement links TRBV20-1 to TRBJ2-3, with 10 nucleotides matching TRBD2. Looked up from germline, CDR1 is DFQATT and CDR2 is SNEGSKA (reference sequence). The CDR3 loop spans 15 amino acids. V shed 5 bases, J shed 1 base, and the junction held 6 bases outside the gene matches. This CDR3 reads CSAPSGSRGTDTQYF. The DNA for the CDR3 is TGCAGTGCTCCTAGCGGGAGCCGAGGCACAGATACGCAGTATTTT.

This clonotype showed up many times. The chain uses TRBV15 and TRBJ2-6; a possible D gene is TRBD2 (5 bases). CDR3 length: 16 amino acids. The germline V gene has CDR1 LNHNV and CDR2 YYDKDF (reference sequence). V lost 6 bases to trimming and J lost 0 bases, with 12 bases between them. CDR3 residues: CATSQNRGSGANVLTF. Written as DNA, the CDR3 is TGTGCCACCAGTCAGAATCGGGGCTCTGGGGCCAACGTCCTGACTTTC.

This clonotype was observed at least ten times. This chain joins TRBV5-6 and TRBJ2-6; perhaps D is TRBD1 or TRBD2 (5 bases each). This CDR3 has 18 residues. V dropped 3 bases and J dropped 0 bases, with 16 bases sitting between them. From germline, CDR1 is SGHDT and CDR2 YYEEEE. The DNA of the CDR3 is TGTGCCAGCAGCTCCACCGGGACGTACCGCTCTGGGGCCAACGTCCTGACTTTC. It yields the protein CASSSTGTYRSGANVLTF.

Details on this clonotype: Sequence at one end of the junction differs from germline and may be a read error. This CDR3 reads CASSELILAASYDQYF. The CDR3 DNA is TGTGCCAGCAGTGAGCTTATACTAGCGGCCTCCTACGATCAGTACTTC. J is TRBJ2-7 and V is TRBV6-2 or TRBV6-3; TRBD2 agrees at 8 bases. This CDR3 is built from 16 residues. Germline assignment: CDR1 MNHEY and CDR2 SVGEGT.

This clonotype came up many times. The gene calls are TRBV7-9 and TRBJ2-5; unclear D gene. The V gene lost 4 bases and the J gene lost 5 bases, with 14 bases spanning the gap. CDR1 and CDR2 (germline): SEHNR, FQNEAQ (reference sequence). The CDR3 spans 14 residues. The CDR3 sequence is CASSSDGGRETQYF. The CDR3 DNA sequence: TGTGCCAGCAGCTCTGACGGCGGCCGGGAGACCCAGTACTTC.

This clonotype was detected many times. The rearrangement links TRBV28 to TRBJ1-4; D is unclear. The V end was cut by 11 bases, the J end by 4 bases, with 14 bases between. Germline CDR1 is MDHEN and CDR2 is SYDVKM. The length of the CDR3 is 13 residues. The CDR3 is CAASDGFNEKLFF. CDR3 sequence (DNA): TGTGCCGCCAGCGACGGGTTTAATGAAAAACTGTTTTTT.

Comments on this clonotype: This may be a read error: a much more frequent sequence differs by one nucleotide. V is TRBV20-1 and J is TRBJ2-1; D gene ambiguous. This CDR3 has 15 amino acids. V lost 6 bases to trimming and J lost 2 bases, with 17 bases between them. Germline V CDR1 and CDR2: DFQATT, SNEGSKA (reference sequence). CDR3 bases: TGCAGTGCCGCCAATCTACAGAGCCCCTACAATGAGCAGTTCTTC. Protein: CSAANLQSPYNEQFF.

This clonotype was counted many times. This chain connects TRBV3-1 to TRBJ2-1; TRBD1 matches at 9 bases. The V segment lost 4 bases and the J segment 12 bases; nucleotides outside the gene matches: 1. The CDR3 extends over 11 amino acids. In germline, CDR1 is LGHDT, CDR2 YNNKEL (reference sequence). The CDR3 DNA follows: TGTGCCAGCAGCCGACAGGGGGTGCAGTTCTTC. As protein: CASSRQGVQFF.

This clonotype was counted many times. This chain links TRBV5-1 with TRBJ2-5; tentative D call: TRBD1 (5 bases). The V end lost 2 bases, the J end lost 3 bases, and 8 bases lay between the germline ends. The CDR3 is made up of 13 amino acids. The germline V gene has CDR1 SGHRS and CDR2 YFSETQ. Here the CDR3 DNA reads TGCGCCAGCAGCTTACAAGGGGAAGAGACCCAGTACTTC. Encoded protein: CASSLQGEETQYF.

This clonotype was detected ten times or more. V usage is TRBV20-1 and J usage is TRBJ2-3, with unresolved D. There are 16 residues in the CDR3. With 5 bases removed from V and 4 bases from J, the gap between germline ends came to 22 bases. The V gene's germline CDR1 is DFQATT and CDR2 SNEGSKA (reference sequence). The DNA for the CDR3 is TGCAGTGCTTACCCCCTAAAAACAAGAAGCCCAGATACGCAGTATTTT. Translated: CSAYPLKTRSPDTQYF.

The sample holds many counts of this clonotype. The chain has TRBV11-2 and TRBJ1-1; the match to TRBD1 covers 7 bases. With 6 bases clipped from V and 4 bases from J, the junction kept 5 bases outside the gene matches. The germline gives CDR1 SGHAT, CDR2 FQNNGV. The CDR3 totals 13 residues. The CDR3 protein is CASSYTGATEAFF. CDR3 bases: TGTGCCAGCAGTTATACAGGGGCCACTGAAGCTTTCTTT.